The following is a T cell receptor beta chain sequence with its context. Its antigen is currently unknown. RNA was isolated and reverse transcribed to cDNA, the sequencing template. Sequencing used immunoSEQ multiplex PCR; TCRdb keeps in-frame clones, though not all of them. The sample holds 110,000 or so clones, roughly 56% seen once. The sample comes from a study of CD8+ T cells in alopecia areata. On the study more broadly: Those patients who were treated received oral tofacitinib, which was given at 5 to 10 mg twice daily for moderate-to-severe alopecia areata. General study findings and limits: Scalp clonality and expanded CD8+ clones among the top 100 fell significantly with tofacitinib. The study found that many expanded lesional clones persisted in scalp and blood during tofacitinib.

Germline V lookup: CDR1 SGHDT, CDR2 YYEEEE. The V segment lost 1 base and the J segment 5 bases; nucleotides outside the gene matches: 9. The CDR3 spans 18 residues. As to treatment: oral pan-JAK inhibitor, 5-10 mg twice daily. Using a FACSAria, the CD4+ and CD8+ T cells were sorted from the PBMCs. The sequencing here drew on CD4+ T cells sorted from blood, taken at week 24, from a patient treated with tofacitinib. The receptor was isolated from a human donor with alopecia areata. This chain joins TRBV5-6 and TRBJ2-5, with TRBD2 matching over 15 bases. This CDR3 reads CASSLQGLAGGLDETQYF. Here the CDR3 DNA reads TGTGCCAGCAGCTTGCAAGGACTAGCGGGGGGGCTTGATGAGACCCAGTACTTC.